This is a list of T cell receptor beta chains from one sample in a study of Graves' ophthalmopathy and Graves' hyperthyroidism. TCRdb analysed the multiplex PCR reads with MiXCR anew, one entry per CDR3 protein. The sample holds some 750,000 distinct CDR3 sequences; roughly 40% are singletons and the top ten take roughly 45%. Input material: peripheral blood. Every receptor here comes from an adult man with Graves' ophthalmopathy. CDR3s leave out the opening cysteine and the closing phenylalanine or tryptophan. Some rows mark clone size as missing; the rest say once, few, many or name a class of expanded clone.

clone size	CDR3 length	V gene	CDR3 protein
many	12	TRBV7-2	ASSLVSGEETQY
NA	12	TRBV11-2	ASSLDGAGGGYT
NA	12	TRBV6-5	ASSTEQGPTEAF
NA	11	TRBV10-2	ASSPMGGPIQH
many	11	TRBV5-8	ASSSGQGEKLF
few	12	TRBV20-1	SATSGGPGETQY
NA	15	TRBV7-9	ASSLAMTQGTPFGYT
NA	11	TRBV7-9	ASSQVASGELF
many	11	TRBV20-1	SASFGGNQPQH
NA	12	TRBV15	ASSPMGGDYGYT
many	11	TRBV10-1	ASSAGTDYGYT
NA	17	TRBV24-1	ASSSQSRDSFRGNQPQH
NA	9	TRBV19	ASSQGMGAF
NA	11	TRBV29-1	SAGQGQNYGYT
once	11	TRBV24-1	ATTEGSEGEQY
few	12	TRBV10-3	ASSRTGKGTEAF
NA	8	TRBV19	ASGSCEQY
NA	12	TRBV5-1	ASSLTGTEETQY
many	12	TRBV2	ASSEQDRFYGYT
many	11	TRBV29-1	SVRQGNTGELF
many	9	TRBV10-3	AISEAYEQY
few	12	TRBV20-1	SASVPGPHQPQH
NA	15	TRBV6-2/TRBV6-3	ASSASRTAATNEKLF
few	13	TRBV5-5	ASSLETATNEKLF
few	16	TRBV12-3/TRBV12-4	ASSHRWDESGSQETQY
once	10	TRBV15	ATSSLAGRQY
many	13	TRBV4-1	ASSQDFGQGYGYT
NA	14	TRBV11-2	ASSSCGLAGVSEQY
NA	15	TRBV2	ASEQDGTGFYNSPLH
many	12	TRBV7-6	ASSLGHVNSPLH
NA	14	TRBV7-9	ASSRFSGNNTGELF
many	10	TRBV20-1	SATGWTDGYT
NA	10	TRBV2	ASRPGASPLH
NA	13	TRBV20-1	SRGGLAGGEETQY
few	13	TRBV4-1	ASSLAGRNQETQY